These 21 T cell receptor beta chains came from one sample sequenced in a study of naive and memory T cell subsets. Ligated cDNA underwent four rounds of PCR with nested alpha and beta constant region primers and SP2. TCRdb independently ran MiXCR on the 5' RACE reads; one entry per CDR3 protein. The table lists 55,000 to 65,000 distinct CDR3 sequences, 6.5% to 9% of them singletons, with around 21% in the top ten. An oligonucleotide containing a UMI was ligated to the 3' end of TCR cDNA. The origin of the receptors is a female donor in good health.

This clonotype was seen at least ten times. The chain couples TRBV10-2 to TRBJ1-3; 9 nucleotides line up with TRBD1. Germline V CDR1 and CDR2: WSHSY, SAAADI. This CDR3 contains 15 residues. After removal of 5 bases from V and 2 bases from J, the junction contained 4 bases not matched to a gene. CDR3 protein: CASSPGTGTGNTIYF. The CDR3 DNA follows: TGCGCCAGCAGTCCCGGGACAGGGACTGGAAACACCATATATTTT.

This clonotype has just a few counts. This chain connects TRBV27 to TRBJ1-2; 8 bases line up with TRBD1. The V gene end was trimmed by 5 bases and the J gene end by 4 bases; junction bases not matched to a gene: 6. CDR3 length: 14 residues. CDR1 is MNHEY and CDR2 is SMNVEV in the germline V gene (reference sequence). The CDR3 loop reads CASSPRTGPYGYTF. The CDR3 DNA sequence: TGTGCCAGCAGTCCCCGGACAGGGCCCTATGGCTACACCTTC.

V is TRBV20-1 and J is TRBJ2-7, with D perhaps TRBD2 (6 bases). This CDR3 is built from 13 residues. Trimming cost V 0 bases and J 4 bases, with 10 bases left between them. CDR1 and CDR2 (germline): DFQATT, SNEGSKA (reference sequence). The CDR3 loop is CSARDREDYEQYF. Here the CDR3 DNA reads TGCAGTGCTAGAGACAGGGAGGATTACGAGCAGTACTTC.

There are many counts of this clonotype. The rearrangement links TRBV11-2 to TRBJ2-6; D remains ambiguous. CDR3 size: 14 residues. Germline V gene sequence: CDR1 SGHAT, CDR2 FQNNGV. Trimming removed 1 base at V and 4 bases at J, with 5 bases between. CDR3 sequence reads: CASSLVGGANVLTF. The CDR3, as DNA: TGTGCCAGCAGCTTAGTGGGGGGGGCCAACGTCCTGACTTTC.

This rearrangement joins TRBV29-1 to TRBJ1-1, with D tentatively TRBD1 (6 bases). Germline CDR1 and CDR2: SQVTM and ANQGSEA. The CDR3 is made up of 14 amino acids. Trimming stripped 4 bases from V and 0 bases from J, with 12 bases between. This chain's CDR3 is CSVGQAQMNTEAFF. The CDR3 region has the DNA TGCAGCGTTGGACAGGCGCAGATGAACACTGAAGCTTTCTTT.

This clonotype occurred a few times. The rearrangement uses TRBV25-1 and TRBJ2-7, with TRBD1 matching 12 bases. The germline CDR1 and CDR2 sequences are MGHDK and SYGVNS. The CDR3 sequence is 15 residues long. V shed 2 bases and J 5 bases; nucleotides not matched to a gene: 4. The DNA for the CDR3 is TGTGCCAGCAGTGAACGGGACAGGGGGCTAAACGAGCAGTACTTC. Amino acids: CASSERDRGLNEQYF.

This clonotype was detected many times. The chain employs TRBV30 and TRBJ1-2; D possibly corresponds to TRBD1 (5 bases). Trimming took off 2 bases at V and 8 bases at J, with 9 bases between the two ends. The CDR3 loop spans 11 amino acids. Germline V lookup: CDR1 GTSNPN, CDR2 SVGIG (reference sequence). The CDR3 loop reads CAWSFNRGYTF. The CDR3 DNA sequence: TGTGCCTGGAGTTTTAACAGGGGCTACACCTTC.

The V call is TRBV28, the J call TRBJ1-2, with D possibly TRBD1 on 5 matching bases. The CDR3 has 16 residues. Germline V gene data show CDR1 as MDHEN and CDR2 as SYDVKM. Trimming removed 3 bases from V and 4 bases from J, with 18 bases in between. This chain's CDR3 is CASSFGRDVGFYGYTF. For the CDR3, the DNA is TGTGCCAGCAGTTTCGGCCGGGACGTGGGGTTCTATGGCTACACCTTC.

A few counts support this clonotype. The V gene is TRBV14, the J gene TRBJ1-1, with a weak D call TRBD1 (6 bases). CDR1 SGHDN and CDR2 FVKESK come from the germline V gene. Trimming removed 5 bases from V and 4 bases from J, with 11 bases in between. CDR3 length equals 13 residues. The CDR3 coding sequence is TGTGCCAGCAGCGGTCAGGGGACCACTGAAGCTTTCTTT. It encodes CASSGQGTTEAFF.

In its sample, this clonotype was seen a few times. The V and J genes are TRBV19 and TRBJ1-5, with 8 positions matching TRBD1. This CDR3 spans 15 amino acids. Per the germline V gene, CDR1 is LNHDA and CDR2 is SQIVND (reference sequence). Trimming took 5 bases from V and 7 from J; bases not matched to a gene: 10. The CDR3 loop reads CASSPRTGRGQPQHF. The CDR3 DNA sequence: TGTGCCAGTAGTCCGCGGACAGGGCGGGGGCAGCCCCAGCATTTT. The full variable domain, with the rest looked up from reference TRBV19 and TRBJ1-5, is DGGITQSPKYLFRKEGQNVTLSCEQNLNHDAMYWYRQDPGQGLRLIYYSQIVNDFQKGDIAEGYSVSREKKESFPLTVTSAQKNPTAFYLCASSPRTGRGQPQHFGDGTRLSIL.

This clonotype was seen a few times. The genes are TRBV27 and TRBJ1-1, with TRBD1 identical over 8 bases. The V segment lost 3 bases and the J segment 5 bases; nucleotides outside the gene matches: 11. This CDR3 has 16 residues. Germline CDR1 MNHEY, CDR2 SMNVEV (reference sequence). The CDR3 loop reads CASSFRIGQGLTEAFF. CDR3 nucleotides: TGTGCCAGCAGTTTCCGGATAGGACAGGGTCTAACTGAAGCTTTCTTT.

In this sample, this clonotype turned up a few times. CDR3 sequence reads: CASSGDRDSGNEQFF. The DNA for the CDR3 is TGTGCCAGCAGCGGTGACCGGGACTCTGGCAATGAGCAGTTCTTC. The V gene is TRBV5-4, the J gene TRBJ2-1, with D perhaps matching TRBD2 (6 bases). The germline V gene has CDR1 SGHNT and CDR2 YYREEE (reference sequence). With 4 bases removed from V and 6 bases from J, the gap between germline ends came to 17 bases. The length of the CDR3 is 15 residues.

The chain recombines TRBV7-6 with TRBJ2-7; 7 bases agree with TRBD1. The trim removed 5 bases at V and 3 bases at J, leaving 7 bases unmatched. The CDR3 covers 14 residues. The V gene's germline CDR1 is SGHVS and CDR2 FNYEAQ. The CDR3 loop reads CASSPRTGGYEQYF. The CDR3 coding sequence is TGTGCCAGCAGCCCCCGGACAGGCGGCTACGAGCAGTACTTC.

This clonotype was counted a few times. The rearrangement links TRBV29-1 to TRBJ2-7, with TRBD1 as a possible D gene (6 bases). Germline values: CDR1 SQVTM, CDR2 ANQGSEA. Trimming took off 7 bases at V and 2 bases at J, with 18 bases between the two ends. The CDR3 runs 14 residues. CDR3 region: CSANPAGAPYEQYF. CDR3 bases: TGCAGCGCTAACCCTGCAGGGGCACCCTACGAGCAGTACTTC.

This clonotype has only a few counts. This chain connects TRBV3-1 to TRBJ2-1; D unclear. The germline CDR1 and CDR2 sequences are LGHDT and YNNKEL (reference sequence). Trimming removed 4 bases from V and 2 bases from J, with 12 bases in between. This CDR3 has 15 amino acids. In nucleotides, the CDR3 is TGTGCCAGCAGCCCTCGACGGAGTACCTACAATGAGCAGTTCTTC. Amino acids: CASSPRRSTYNEQFF.

This clonotype was picked up a small number of times. This chain joins TRBV5-1 and TRBJ1-1, with D hard to call. CDR1 and CDR2 from the germline V gene are SGHRS and YFSETQ. This CDR3 comprises 12 residues. The V gene lost 2 bases and the J gene lost 4 bases, with 6 bases spanning the gap. The CDR3: CASSFSSTEAFF. The CDR3 DNA sequence: TGCGCCAGCAGCTTCAGCTCCACTGAAGCTTTCTTT.

In nucleotides, the CDR3 is TGTGCCAGCAGTGAGCGAGACAGTTCCTACGAGCAGTACTTC. The encoded protein is CASSERDSSYEQYF. This chain joins TRBV6-5 and TRBJ2-7, with D possibly being TRBD1 (5 bases). The V gene's germline CDR1 is MNHEY and CDR2 SVGAGI. The CDR3 extends over 14 amino acids. Trimming took 5 bases from V and 1 from J, leaving 12 bases between them.

This chain joins TRBV19 and TRBJ1-4; 7 nucleotides line up with TRBD1. V lost 2 bases, J lost 0 bases, and 3 bases stayed unmatched. Germline assignment: CDR1 LNHDA and CDR2 SQIVND (reference sequence). The CDR3 length is 16 residues. CDR3 coding DNA: TGTGCCAGTAGTATACCCGGACAGGCAACTAATGAAAAACTGTTTTTT. Its translation is CASSIPGQATNEKLFF.

This clonotype came up many times. The chain couples TRBV7-2 to TRBJ1-1, with D uncertain. Per germline, CDR1 SGHTA and CDR2 FQGNSA. This CDR3 region has 12 residues. V was shortened by 3 bases and J by 4 bases, with 6 bases between the two germline ends. CDR3 residues: CASSFGSTEAFF. CDR3 DNA sequence: TGTGCCAGCAGCTTCGGGAGCACTGAAGCTTTCTTT.

This clonotype was counted at least ten times. This chain connects TRBV29-1 to TRBJ1-2; the D gene is possibly TRBD1 (6 bases). Germline V gene lookup returns CDR1 SQVTM and CDR2 ANQGSEA. V shed 1 base and J shed 0 bases, with 12 bases lying between them. The CDR3 runs 15 residues. The CDR3 reads CSVEATGRSNYGYTF. CDR3 nucleotide sequence: TGCAGCGTTGAAGCGACAGGTCGTTCTAACTATGGCTACACCTTC.

The chain combines TRBV20-1 with TRBJ2-3; 7 nucleotides match TRBD2. Trimming cost V 0 bases and J 5 bases; bases outside gene matches: 8. The germline gives CDR1 DFQATT, CDR2 SNEGSKA (reference sequence). The CDR3 extends over 15 amino acids. The CDR3 spells CSARDLWGGGDTQYF. CDR3 DNA: TGCAGTGCTAGAGATTTATGGGGGGGGGGAGATACGCAGTATTTT.